A single TCR beta chain is shown here with its context. As yet, its antigen is unknown. Trimming cost V 5 bases and J 2 bases, with 10 bases left between them. Per the germline V gene, CDR1 is SQVTM and CDR2 is ANQGSEA. The CDR3 runs 13 residues. The time point here: pretreatment peripheral blood. These data belong to a study of PD-L1 blockade in urothelial cancer. Findings of the study overall: Tumor-linked clones in blood grew more by 3 weeks in durable-benefit patients.

TCRdb's table, derived via immunoSEQ multiplex PCR, lists solely in-frame clones and lacks some. Of 50,000 or so clones in the sample, approximately 84% were seen once. This clonotype originated in a man aged 45-65 years with urothelial cancer. This chain links TRBV29-1 with TRBJ2-4; TRBD2 might be the D (5 bases). The sequences come from PBMCs, collected around atezolizumab (anti-PD-L1) treatment. CDR3 protein: CSVSPGTKNIQYF. The DNA of the CDR3 is TGCAGCGTTTCCCCGGGAACCAAAAACATTCAGTACTTC.